This TCR beta chain was profiled in a study of blood T cell repertoires in COVID-19. Study background: Sample material is recorded as cDNA or gDNA derived from T cells, B-cell-depleted T cells, or PBMCs.

Only in-frame clones appear in the TCRdb table, and some are missing; sequencing was by immunoSEQ multiplex PCR. The sample holds roughly 73,000 clones, around 90% seen once. CDR3 size: 14 residues. Germline CDR1 reads MDHEN; CDR2 reads SYDVKM. Trimming took 5 bases from V and 8 from J; bases not matched to a gene: 11. The TCR originated in a middle-aged man with acute or convalescent COVID-19. Sequencing input: peripheral blood. The chain is built from TRBV28 and TRBJ1-2; TRBD1 matches at 7 bases. The CDR3 region is CASSTRDSAFGYTF. CDR3 nucleotide sequence: TGTGCCAGCAGTACCCGGGACAGTGCTTTCGGCTACACCTTC.